This T cell receptor (beta chain) was obtained from a study of response to subunit inactivated influenza vaccine. Study-wide results and limits: After each seasonal influenza vaccination, few new T cells are recruited, the authors suggested.

MiXCR, applied by TCRdb to the RT-PCR reads, yields one record per CDR3 protein. The data hold roughly 710,000 distinct CDR3 sequences, with less than 15% observed a single time. Germline CDR1 KGHSH, CDR2 LQKENI. After removal of 4 bases from V and 4 bases from J, the junction contained 6 bases not matched to a gene. The CDR3 has 14 amino acids. Remarks on this clonotype: Its antigen is still unknown.

The source was PBMCs from blood, collected approximately 15 days before vaccination. The genes are TRBV18 and TRBJ2-7; 8 bases fit TRBD1. The clonotype originates from a man aged 50 or older who received an inactivated influenza vaccine. CDR3 coding DNA: TGTGCCAGCTCACGTGGCGACAGGGGATACGAGCAGTACTTC. Translating it yields CASSRGDRGYEQYF.